This T cell receptor beta chain originates from a study of control samples from healthy donors and cancer patients (dated by TCRdb to about 2020). As concerns this clone: Its antigen remains undetermined. One base away there is no much larger clone; base qualities are not given. Other DNA sequences in the same sample also yield this CDR3.

The germline V gene encodes CDR1 MNHEY and CDR2 SVGEGT. V and J are truncated by 0 bases and 7 bases respectively, leaving an intervening sequence of 6 bases. Taken from cysteine to phenylalanine, the CDR3 has 12 residues. The read is trimmed to its CDR3 DNA, 36 bases read in frame from base 1. Receptor amplification or capture employed the immunoSEQ multiplex PCR assay. TCRdb took over this immuneACCESS table, retaining in-frame rearrangements with V and J assigned. Such tables are incomplete; in checked studies, under half of the missing clones stem from an unresolved V gene, and the remainder is unexplained. The table for this sample lists 79,000 or so clones; roughly 89% of them were counted only once. The ten largest clones take up about 9.5% of the sample.

The chain uses TRBV6-2 or TRBV6-3 and TRBJ1-2, with the D gene uncertain. This clonotype was sampled from a woman in her 50s with colorectal cancer. The sequencing input was PBMCs. CDR3 loop: CASSYSIGGYTF. In nucleotides, the sequence is TGTGCCAGCAGTTACTCTATAGGTGGCTACACCTTC.